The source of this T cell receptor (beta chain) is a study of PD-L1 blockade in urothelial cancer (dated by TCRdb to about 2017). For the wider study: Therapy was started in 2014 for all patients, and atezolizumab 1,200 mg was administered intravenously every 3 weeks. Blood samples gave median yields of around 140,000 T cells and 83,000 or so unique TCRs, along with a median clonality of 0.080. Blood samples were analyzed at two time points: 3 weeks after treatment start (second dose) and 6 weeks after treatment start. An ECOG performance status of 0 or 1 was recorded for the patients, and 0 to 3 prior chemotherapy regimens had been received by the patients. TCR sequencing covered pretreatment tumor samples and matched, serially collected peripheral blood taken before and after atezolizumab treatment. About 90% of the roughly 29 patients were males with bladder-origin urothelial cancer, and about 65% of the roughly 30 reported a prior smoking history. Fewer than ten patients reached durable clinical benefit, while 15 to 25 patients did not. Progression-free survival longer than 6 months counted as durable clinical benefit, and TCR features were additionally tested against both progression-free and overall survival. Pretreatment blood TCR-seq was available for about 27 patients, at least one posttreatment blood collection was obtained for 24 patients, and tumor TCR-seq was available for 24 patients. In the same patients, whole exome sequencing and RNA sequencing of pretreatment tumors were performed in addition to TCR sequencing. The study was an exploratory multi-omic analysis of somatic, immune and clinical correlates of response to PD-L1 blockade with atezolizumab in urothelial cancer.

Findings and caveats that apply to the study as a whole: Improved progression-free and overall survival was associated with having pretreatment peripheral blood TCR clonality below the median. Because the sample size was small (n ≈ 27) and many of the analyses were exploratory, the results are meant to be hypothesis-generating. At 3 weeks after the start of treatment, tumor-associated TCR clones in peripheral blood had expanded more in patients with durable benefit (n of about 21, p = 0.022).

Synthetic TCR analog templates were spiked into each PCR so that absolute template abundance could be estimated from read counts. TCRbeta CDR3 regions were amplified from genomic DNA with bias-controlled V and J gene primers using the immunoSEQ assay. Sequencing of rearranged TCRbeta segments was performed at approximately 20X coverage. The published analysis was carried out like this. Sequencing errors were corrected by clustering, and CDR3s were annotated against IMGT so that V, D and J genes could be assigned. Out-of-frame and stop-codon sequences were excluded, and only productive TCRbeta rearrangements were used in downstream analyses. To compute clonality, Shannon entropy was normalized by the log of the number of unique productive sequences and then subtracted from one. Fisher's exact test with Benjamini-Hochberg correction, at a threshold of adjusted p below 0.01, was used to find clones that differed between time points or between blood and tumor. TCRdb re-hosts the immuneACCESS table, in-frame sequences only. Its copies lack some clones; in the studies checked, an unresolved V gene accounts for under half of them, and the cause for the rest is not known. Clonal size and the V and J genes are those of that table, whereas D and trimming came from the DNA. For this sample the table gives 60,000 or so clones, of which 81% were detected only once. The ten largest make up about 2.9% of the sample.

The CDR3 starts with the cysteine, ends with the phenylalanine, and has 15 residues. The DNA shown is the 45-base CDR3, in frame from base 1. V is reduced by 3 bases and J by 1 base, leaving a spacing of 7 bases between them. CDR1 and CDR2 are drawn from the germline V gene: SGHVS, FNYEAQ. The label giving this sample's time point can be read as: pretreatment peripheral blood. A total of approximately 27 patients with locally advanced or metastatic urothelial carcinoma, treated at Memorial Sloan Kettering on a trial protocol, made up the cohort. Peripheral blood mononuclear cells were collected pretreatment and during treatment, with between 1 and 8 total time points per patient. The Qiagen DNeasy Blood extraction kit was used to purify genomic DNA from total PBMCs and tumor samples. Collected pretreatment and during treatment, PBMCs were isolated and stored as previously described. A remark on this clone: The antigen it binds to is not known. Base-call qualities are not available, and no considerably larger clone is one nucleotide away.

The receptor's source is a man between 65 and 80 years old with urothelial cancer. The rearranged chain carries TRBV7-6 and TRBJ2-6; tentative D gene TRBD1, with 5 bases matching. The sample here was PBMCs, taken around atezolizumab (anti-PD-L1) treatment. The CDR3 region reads CASSFRVSGANVLTF. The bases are TGTGCCAGCAGCTTCAGGGTTTCTGGGGCCAACGTCCTGACTTTC.